Each of the 31 T cell receptor beta chains below was sequenced from the same sample in a study of CD8+ T cells in alopecia areata. The treatment denotes: oral pan-JAK inhibitor, 5-10 mg twice daily. cDNA prepared by RNA extraction and subsequent reverse transcription served as the template for sequencing. Some clones are missing from TCRdb's copy, which holds only in-frame ones; the method was immunoSEQ multiplex PCR. Here the sample spans about 270,000 clones, about 60% being singletons. The source was CD4+ T cells sorted from blood, collected around week 53, from a patient treated with tofacitinib. The source of these receptors is a human donor with alopecia areata.

The V and J genes are TRBV5-6 and TRBJ2-5; tentatively, D is TRBD1 or TRBD2 (5 bases each). Trimming shortened V by 4 bases and J by 5 bases, and 18 bases separated the two germline ends. The CDR3 extends over 15 amino acids. The germline V gene has CDR1 SGHDT and CDR2 YYEEEE. CDR3 amino acids: CASSGRTVGTETQYF. The CDR3 nucleotides are TGTGCCAGCAGCGGGCGAACAGTGGGGACGGAGACCCAGTACTTC.

This chain uses TRBV18 with TRBJ1-5; D remains unclear. Trimming pared 5 bases from V and 4 bases from J, leaving 21 bases between. The germline V gene has CDR1 KGHSH and CDR2 LQKENI. The CDR3 covers 17 residues. The CDR3 DNA sequence: TGTGCCAGCTCATCATACAGCGAGGGCAGTCTTAATCAGCCCCAGCATTTT. Translating gives CASSSYSEGSLNQPQHF.

The chain carries TRBV6-5 and TRBJ2-7, with D possibly being TRBD1 (6 bases). The germline CDR1 and CDR2 sequences are MNHEY and SVGAGI. With 0 bases removed from V and 3 bases from J, the gap between germline ends came to 15 bases. This CDR3 region has 16 residues. The CDR3 sequence is CASSYSVPDSGYEQYF. Here the CDR3 DNA reads TGTGCCAGCAGTTACTCGGTTCCGGACAGTGGCTACGAGCAGTACTTC.

V gene TRBV20-1 combines with J gene TRBJ1-1, with D possibly being TRBD1 (6 bases). Per germline, CDR1 DFQATT and CDR2 SNEGSKA (reference sequence). Trimming took 5 bases from V and 6 from J, leaving 10 bases between them. CDR3 length: 11 residues. The CDR3 bases are TGCAGTGCTCCAGGGGACGCTGAAGCTTTCTTT. Encoded protein: CSAPGDAEAFF.

V usage is TRBV9 and J usage is TRBJ2-1; D is undetermined. V lost 0 bases, J lost 7 bases, and 14 bases lay in between. The CDR3 has 15 amino acids. Germline V gene data show CDR1 as SGDLS and CDR2 as YYNGEE. This CDR3 is CASSVGQNPGNEQFF. DNA of the CDR3: TGTGCCAGCAGCGTAGGTCAGAATCCTGGGAATGAGCAGTTCTTC.

The V call is TRBV6-5, the J call TRBJ2-5, with D maybe TRBD2 (6 bases). With 3 bases removed from V and 5 bases from J, the gap between germline ends came to 10 bases. The CDR3 extends over 13 amino acids. The germline V gene encodes CDR1 MNHEY and CDR2 SVGAGI. The CDR3 spells CASSYTGGETQYF. The CDR3 nucleotides read TGTGCCAGCAGTTATACCGGAGGGGAGACCCAGTACTTC.

This clone came up a few times. The rearrangement joins TRBV14 to TRBJ2-5; D is undetermined. The V end lost 0 bases, the J end lost 0 bases, and 8 bases lay between the germline ends. CDR3 length: 15 residues. Germline-derived CDR1 and CDR2 are SGHDN and FVKESK. The CDR3 is CASSQDPMYQETQYF. The CDR3 nucleotides read TGTGCCAGCAGCCAAGATCCCATGTACCAAGAGACCCAGTACTTC.

The rearrangement joins TRBV29-1 to TRBJ1-1; 7 positions agree with TRBD1. The germline CDR1 and CDR2 sequences are SQVTM and ANQGSEA. The CDR3 sequence is 13 residues long. The junction had 8 bases not matched to a gene; V was cut back by 6 bases and J by 4 bases. CDR3 protein: CSVQRQGGTEAFF. CDR3 sequence (DNA): TGCAGCGTCCAAAGACAGGGTGGCACTGAAGCTTTCTTT.

This chain joins TRBV25-1 and TRBJ2-7; 8 nucleotides line up with TRBD1. This CDR3 region has 16 residues. Germline V gene data show CDR1 as MGHDK and CDR2 as SYGVNS. Germline trimming cut 6 bases from V and 6 bases from J; bases unmatched to any gene: 16. The CDR3: CASRSARGQVMGEQYF. CDR3 coding DNA: TGTGCCAGCAGATCCGCCCGGGGACAGGTGATGGGCGAGCAGTACTTC.

The chain employs TRBV25-1 and TRBJ1-6; 10 nucleotides agree with TRBD1. CDR1 is MGHDK, CDR2 SYGVNS, per germline. This CDR3 is built from 15 residues. V shed 8 bases, J shed 3 bases, and the junction held 4 bases outside the gene matches. CDR3 protein: CASRDRGDYNSPLHF. The CDR3 DNA follows: TGTGCCAGCCGGGACAGGGGCGACTATAATTCACCCCTCCACTTT. The whole variable domain, remainder taken from reference TRBV25-1 and TRBJ1-6, is EADIYQTPRYLVIGTGKKITLECSQTMGHDKMYWYQQDPGMELHLIHYSYGVNSTEKGDLSSESTVSRIRTEHFPLTLESARPSHTSQYLCASRDRGDYNSPLHFGNGTRLTVT.

The chain has TRBV5-5 and TRBJ2-3, with TRBD2 as a possible D gene (5 bases). The CDR3 has 15 residues. Germline CDR1 and CDR2: SGHKS and YYEKEE (reference sequence). Trimming stripped 4 bases from V and 5 bases from J, with 17 bases between. The CDR3 DNA is TGTGCCAGCAGCCGCGGAACACTCCGGGGAGATACGCAGTATTTT. This sequence encodes CASSRGTLRGDTQYF.

This clone occurred a few times. J is TRBJ2-4 and V is TRBV29-1; TRBD1 or TRBD2 may be the D gene (6 bases each). This CDR3 spans 13 amino acids. The V gene lost 5 bases and the J gene lost 1 base, with 9 bases spanning the gap. Germline V gene lookup returns CDR1 SQVTM and CDR2 ANQGSEA. The CDR3 spells CSVRGRAKNIQYF. The CDR3 DNA is TGCAGCGTTCGGGGGCGCGCCAAAAACATTCAGTACTTC.

The DNA of the CDR3 is TGTGCCAGCTCAGCTGGACAGATCTATGGCTACACCTTC. It yields the protein CASSAGQIYGYTF. The chain uses TRBV18 and TRBJ1-2; D is perhaps TRBD1 (6 bases). The CDR3 runs 13 residues. V was shortened by 5 bases and J by 4 bases, with 11 bases between the two germline ends. In germline, CDR1 is KGHSH, CDR2 LQKENI.

The chain links TRBV30 to TRBJ2-7; tentatively, D is TRBD2 (6 bases). Trimming removed 1 base at V and 10 bases at J, with 14 bases between. CDR3 size: 12 residues. Germline CDR1 is GTSNPN and CDR2 is SVGIG (reference sequence). CDR3 in amino acids: CAWSGRGVDQYF. CDR3 DNA: TGTGCCTGGAGTGGGCGGGGAGTCGATCAGTACTTC.

The chain combines TRBV20-1 with TRBJ1-2; no reliable D call. V gave up 0 bases and J gave up 8 bases, with 7 bases separating them. CDR3 length: 11 amino acids. Germline CDR1 and CDR2: DFQATT and SNEGSKA (reference sequence). CDR3 sequence: CSARDSRGYTF. CDR3 in DNA: TGCAGTGCTAGAGACAGCAGAGGCTACACCTTC.

V usage is TRBV5-6 and J usage is TRBJ1-5, with 11 bases lining up with TRBD1. There are 14 residues in the CDR3. Germline trimming cut 4 bases from V and 7 bases from J; bases unmatched to any gene: 4. CDR1 is SGHDT and CDR2 is YYEEEE in the germline V gene. The CDR3 loop reads CASSAGTGGQPQHF. The CDR3 region has the DNA TGTGCCAGCAGCGCTGGGACAGGGGGGCAGCCCCAGCATTTT. The full variable domain, in which reference TRBV5-6 and TRBJ1-5 provide the parts outside the CDR3, is DAGVTQSPTHLIKTRGQQVTLRCSPKSGHDTVSWYQQALGQGPQFIFQYYEEEERQRGNFPDRFSGHQFPNYSSELNVNALLLGDSALYLCASSAGTGGQPQHFGDGTRLSIL.

The chain recombines TRBV25-1 with TRBJ1-2, with D unclear. The CDR3 has 12 amino acids. Germline CDR1 MGHDK, CDR2 SYGVNS. V lost 1 base to trimming and J lost 8 bases, with 8 bases between them. This chain's CDR3 is CASSEFGVGYTF. The CDR3 coding sequence is TGTGCCAGCAGTGAATTCGGGGTGGGCTACACCTTC.

The V and J genes are TRBV6-1 and TRBJ2-7, with D unresolved. This CDR3 is 12 amino acids long. The germline V gene encodes CDR1 MNHNS and CDR2 SASEGT. V lost 3 bases, J lost 4 bases, and 7 bases lay in between. The CDR3 reads CASSDAQYEQYF. The CDR3 DNA follows: TGTGCCAGCAGTGACGCACAGTACGAGCAGTACTTC.

This clone was seen more than once but under ten times. The chain has TRBV29-1 and TRBJ2-7, with 10 positions matching TRBD1. V was pared by 7 bases and J by 6 bases, with 6 bases of the junction left unmatched. CDR1 is SQVTM, CDR2 ANQGSEA, per germline. The CDR3 has 12 amino acids. The CDR3: CSGRDRGLEQYF. Here the CDR3 DNA reads TGCAGCGGCCGGGACAGGGGACTCGAGCAGTACTTC.

This clone was picked up a small number of times. This chain uses TRBV19 with TRBJ2-5; D is ambiguous. The germline V gene encodes CDR1 LNHDA and CDR2 SQIVND (reference sequence). The CDR3 contains 11 residues. The germline V and J ends were trimmed by 3 bases and 3 bases, with 2 bases remaining between them. The CDR3: CASSIKETQYF. DNA for the CDR3: TGTGCCAGTAGTATCAAAGAGACCCAGTACTTC.

The chain joins TRBV29-1 to TRBJ1-3; D gene unclear. Trimming shortened V by 7 bases and J by 0 bases, and 10 bases separated the two germline ends. The CDR3 sequence is 13 residues long. Germline loops: CDR1 SQVTM, CDR2 ANQGSEA. Here the CDR3 DNA reads TGCAGCGGCCAACGAAGCTCTGGAAACACCATATATTTT. Its translation is CSGQRSSGNTIYF.

Concerning this clone: The sample has other DNA sequences that encode this CDR3 too. This chain uses TRBV29-1 with TRBJ2-3; D uncertain. V lost 0 bases and J 8 bases, leaving 0 bases between the germline ends. Germline CDR1 SQVTM, CDR2 ANQGSEA. The CDR3 runs 9 residues. In DNA form, the CDR3 reads TGCAGCGTTGAAGATACGCAGTATTTT. Translating gives CSVEDTQYF.

This clone has just one count. This rearrangement joins TRBV30 to TRBJ1-4, with D hard to call. CDR1 and CDR2 (germline): GTSNPN, SVGIG (reference sequence). The V end was cut by 8 bases, the J end by 8 bases, with 15 bases between. There are 12 residues in the CDR3. The CDR3, as DNA: TGTGCCGGCACAGTACGTGGGGAAAAACTGTTTTTT. Translation gives CAGTVRGEKLFF.

V gene TRBV30 combines with J gene TRBJ2-7; D gene ambiguous. V lost 0 bases and J lost 6, with 6 bases in between. The CDR3 is 11 amino acids. CDR1 and CDR2 (germline): GTSNPN, SVGIG (reference sequence). The CDR3 nucleotides are TGTGCCTGGAGTGTGTGGGGCGAGCAGTACTTC. Translating gives CAWSVWGEQYF.

This chain's CDR3 is CSAPGLGTDTQYF. CDR3 DNA: TGCAGCGCTCCGGGACTTGGCACAGATACGCAGTATTTT. This chain uses TRBV29-1 with TRBJ2-3; TRBD2 is a possible D gene (6 bases). Germline CDR1 is SQVTM and CDR2 is ANQGSEA. There are 13 residues in the CDR3. The V and J ends lost 7 bases and 1 base respectively, with 12 bases between them.

The chain couples TRBV6-5 to TRBJ1-5; possible D gene TRBD1, 6 bases. CDR3 length: 16 amino acids. Germline V gives CDR1 MNHEY, CDR2 SVGAGI. The germline V and J ends were trimmed by 0 bases and 2 bases, with 11 bases remaining between them. This chain's CDR3 is CASSYSRGAGNQPQHF. CDR3 nucleotide sequence: TGTGCCAGCAGTTACTCTCGGGGGGCCGGCAATCAGCCCCAGCATTTT.

The J gene is TRBJ2-1, the V gene TRBV9; D gene unclear. Germline V CDR1 and CDR2: SGDLS, YYNGEE. The CDR3 covers 13 residues. Trimming shortened V by 2 bases and J by 7 bases, and 10 bases separated the two germline ends. In DNA form, the CDR3 reads TGTGCCAGCAGCGTCCGGTGGGGAAATGAGCAGTTCTTC. It translates to CASSVRWGNEQFF. Variable domain in full (rest from reference TRBV9 and TRBJ2-1): DSGVTQTPKHLITATGQRVTLRCSPRSGDLSVYWYQQSLDQGLQFLIQYYNGEERAKGNILERFSAQQFPDLHSELNLSSLELGDSALYFCASSVRWGNEQFFGPGTRLTVL.

The V and J genes are TRBV29-1 and TRBJ1-5, with D possibly matching TRBD1 (6 bases). The CDR3 runs to 12 residues. Germline CDR1 and CDR2: SQVTM and ANQGSEA. Trimming took off 4 bases at V and 4 bases at J, with 8 bases between the two ends. The CDR3 reads CSVVTGNQPQHF. Here the CDR3 DNA reads TGCAGCGTTGTAACAGGGAATCAGCCCCAGCATTTT.

The CDR3 DNA reads TGTGCCTGGAGTACAGGAACCGAGCAGTACTTC. Translation: CAWSTGTEQYF. This chain links TRBV30 with TRBJ2-7; a weak D match, TRBD1 (5 bases). From germline, CDR1 is GTSNPN and CDR2 SVGIG (reference sequence). The CDR3 spans 11 residues. The V and J ends lost 2 bases and 6 bases respectively, with 8 bases between them.

V usage is TRBV4-2 and J usage is TRBJ2-3; the match to TRBD2 covers 14 bases. V shed 1 base, J shed 0 bases, and the junction held 3 bases outside the gene matches. The CDR3 sequence is 18 residues long. Germline CDR1 and CDR2: LGHNA and YNFKEQ. CDR3 sequence (DNA): TGTGCCAGCAGCCAAGCCGGACTAGCGGGGGGTAGCACAGATACGCAGTATTTT. Its protein product is CASSQAGLAGGSTDTQYF.

The CDR3 spells CSAQGDNTGELFF. The CDR3 DNA reads TGCAGCGCCCAGGGAGACAACACCGGGGAGCTGTTTTTT. The chain employs TRBV29-1 and TRBJ2-2; either TRBD1 or TRBD2 may supply D (5 bases each). From germline, CDR1 is SQVTM and CDR2 ANQGSEA. The CDR3 has 13 amino acids. Trimming removed 7 bases at V and 2 bases at J, with 11 bases between.